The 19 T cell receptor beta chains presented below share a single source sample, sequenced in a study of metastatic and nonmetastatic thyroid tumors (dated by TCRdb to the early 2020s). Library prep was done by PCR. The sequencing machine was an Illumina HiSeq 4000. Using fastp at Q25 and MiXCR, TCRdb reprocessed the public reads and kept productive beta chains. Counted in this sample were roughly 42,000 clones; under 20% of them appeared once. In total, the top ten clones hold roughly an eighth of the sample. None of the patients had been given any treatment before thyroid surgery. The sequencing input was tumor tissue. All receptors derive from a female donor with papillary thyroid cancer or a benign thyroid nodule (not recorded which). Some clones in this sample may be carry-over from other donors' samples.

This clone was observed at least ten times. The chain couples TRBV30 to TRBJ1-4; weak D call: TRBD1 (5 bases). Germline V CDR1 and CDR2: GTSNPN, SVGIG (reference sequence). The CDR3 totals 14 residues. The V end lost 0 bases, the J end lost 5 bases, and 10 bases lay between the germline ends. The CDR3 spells CAWSVWGVNEKLFF. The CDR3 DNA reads TGTGCCTGGAGTGTATGGGGGGTAAATGAAAAACTGTTTTTT. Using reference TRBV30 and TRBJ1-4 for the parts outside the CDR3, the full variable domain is SQTIHQWPATLVQPVGSPLSLECTVEGTSNPNLYWYRQAAGRGLQLLFYSVGIGQISSEVPQNLSASRPQDRQFILSSKKLLLSDSGFYLCAWSVWGVNEKLFFGSGTQLSVL.

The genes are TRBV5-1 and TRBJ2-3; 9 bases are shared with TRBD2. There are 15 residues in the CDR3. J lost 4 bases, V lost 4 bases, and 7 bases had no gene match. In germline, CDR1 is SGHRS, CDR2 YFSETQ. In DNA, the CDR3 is TGCGCCAGCAGCATCGGACTAGCGTTATCAGATACGCAGTATTTT. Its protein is CASSIGLALSDTQYF.

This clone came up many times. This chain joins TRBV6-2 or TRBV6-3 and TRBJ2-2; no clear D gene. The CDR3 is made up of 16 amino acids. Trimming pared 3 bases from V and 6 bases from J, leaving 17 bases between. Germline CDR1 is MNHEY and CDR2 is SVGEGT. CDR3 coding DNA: TGTGCCAGCAGTTATAATCAGGAAACTTCCCCCGGGGAGCTGTTTTTT. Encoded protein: CASSYNQETSPGELFF.

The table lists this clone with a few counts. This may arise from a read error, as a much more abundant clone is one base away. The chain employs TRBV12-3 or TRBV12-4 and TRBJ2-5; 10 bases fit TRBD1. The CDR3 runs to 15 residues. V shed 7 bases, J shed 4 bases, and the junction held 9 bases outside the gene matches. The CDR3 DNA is TGTGCCAGCAACGACGACAGGGGGCTATCAGAGACCCAGTACTTC. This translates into CASNDDRGLSETQYF.

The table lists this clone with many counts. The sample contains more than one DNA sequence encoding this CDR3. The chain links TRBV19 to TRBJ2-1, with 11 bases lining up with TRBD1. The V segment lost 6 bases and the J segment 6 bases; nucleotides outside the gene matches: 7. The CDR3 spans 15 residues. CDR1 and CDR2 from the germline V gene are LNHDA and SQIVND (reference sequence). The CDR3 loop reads CASRPGTGGINEQFF. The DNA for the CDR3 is TGTGCCAGTAGGCCCGGGACAGGGGGTATCAATGAGCAGTTCTTC. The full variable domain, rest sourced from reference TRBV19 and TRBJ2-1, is DGGITQSPKYLFRKEGQNVTLSCEQNLNHDAMYWYRQDPGQGLRLIYYSQIVNDFQKGDIAEGYSVSREKKESFPLTVTSAQKNPTAFYLCASRPGTGGINEQFFGPGTRLTVL.

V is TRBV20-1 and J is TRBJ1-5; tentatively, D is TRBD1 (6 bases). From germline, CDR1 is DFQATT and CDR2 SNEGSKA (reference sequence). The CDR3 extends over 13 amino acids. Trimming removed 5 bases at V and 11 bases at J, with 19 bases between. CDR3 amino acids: CSAGQTRSVAQHF. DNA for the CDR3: TGCAGTGCTGGACAGACACGTTCCGTGGCCCAGCATTTT.

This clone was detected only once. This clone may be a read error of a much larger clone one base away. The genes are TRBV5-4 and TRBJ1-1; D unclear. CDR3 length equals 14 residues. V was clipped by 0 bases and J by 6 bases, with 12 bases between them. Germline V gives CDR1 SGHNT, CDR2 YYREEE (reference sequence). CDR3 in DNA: TGTGCCAGCAGCTTGGAGCAGTGGTCGGCTGAAGCTTTCTTT. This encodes CASSLEQWSAEAFF. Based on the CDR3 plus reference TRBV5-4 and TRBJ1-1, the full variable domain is ETGVTQSPTHLIKTRGQQVTLRCSSQSGHNTVSWYQQALGQGPQFIFQYYREEENGRGNFPPRFSGLQFPNYSSELNVNALELDDSALYLCASSLEQWSAEAFFGQGTRLTVV.

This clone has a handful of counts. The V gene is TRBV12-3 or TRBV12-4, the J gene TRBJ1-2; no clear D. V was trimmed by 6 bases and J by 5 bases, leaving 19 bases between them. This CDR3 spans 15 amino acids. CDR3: CASRRMQTVTYGYTF. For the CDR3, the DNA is TGTGCCAGCAGACGAATGCAAACAGTGACTTATGGCTACACCTTC.

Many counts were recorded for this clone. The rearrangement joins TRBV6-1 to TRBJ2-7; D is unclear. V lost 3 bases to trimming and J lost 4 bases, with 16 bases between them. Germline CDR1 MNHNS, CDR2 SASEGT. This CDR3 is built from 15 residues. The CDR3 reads CASSDAASTSYEQYF. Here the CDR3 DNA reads TGTGCCAGCAGTGACGCGGCCAGCACCTCATACGAGCAGTACTTC.

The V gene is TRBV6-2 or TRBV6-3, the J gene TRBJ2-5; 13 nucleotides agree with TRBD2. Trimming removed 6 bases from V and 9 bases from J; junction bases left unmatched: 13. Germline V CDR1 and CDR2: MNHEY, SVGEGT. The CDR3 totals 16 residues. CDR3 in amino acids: CASSVTSGGPREAQYF. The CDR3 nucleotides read TGTGCCAGCAGCGTGACTAGCGGGGGGCCCCGTGAGGCCCAGTACTTC.

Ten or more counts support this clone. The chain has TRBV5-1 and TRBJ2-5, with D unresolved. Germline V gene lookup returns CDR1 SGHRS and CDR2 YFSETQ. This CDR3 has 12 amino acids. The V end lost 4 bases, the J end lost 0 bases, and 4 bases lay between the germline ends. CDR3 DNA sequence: TGCGCCAGCAGCCAATACCAAGAGACCCAGTACTTC. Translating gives CASSQYQETQYF. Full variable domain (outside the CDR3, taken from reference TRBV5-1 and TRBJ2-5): KAGVTQTPRYLIKTRGQQVTLSCSPISGHRSVSWYQQTPGQGLQFLFEYFSETQRNKGNFPGRFSGRQFSNSRSEMNVSTLELGDSALYLCASSQYQETQYFGPGTRLLVL.

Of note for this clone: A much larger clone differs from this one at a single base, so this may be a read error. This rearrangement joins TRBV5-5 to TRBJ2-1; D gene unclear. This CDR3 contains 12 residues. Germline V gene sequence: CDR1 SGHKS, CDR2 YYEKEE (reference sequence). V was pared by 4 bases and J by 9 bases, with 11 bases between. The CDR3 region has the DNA TGTGCCAGCAGCCTCAATGTAGGTGAGCAGTTCTTC. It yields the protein CASSLNVGEQFF.

The CDR3 loop is CAWSGGGLEGGETQYF. CDR3 nucleotides: TGTGCCTGGAGTGGCGGAGGGTTGGAGGGCGGTGAGACCCAGTACTTC. The genes are TRBV30 and TRBJ2-5; TRBD2 is a possible D gene (6 bases). V was cut by 1 base and J by 5 bases, with 20 bases left in between. The CDR3 contains 16 residues. Germline CDR1 and CDR2: GTSNPN and SVGIG (reference sequence).

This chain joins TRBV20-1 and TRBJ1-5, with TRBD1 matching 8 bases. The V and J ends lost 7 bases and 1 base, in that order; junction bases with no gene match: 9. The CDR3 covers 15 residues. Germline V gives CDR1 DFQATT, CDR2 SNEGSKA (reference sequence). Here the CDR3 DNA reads TGCAGTGTCTCCGCCCGGACAGGGAGCAATCAGCCCCAGCATTTT. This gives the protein CSVSARTGSNQPQHF.

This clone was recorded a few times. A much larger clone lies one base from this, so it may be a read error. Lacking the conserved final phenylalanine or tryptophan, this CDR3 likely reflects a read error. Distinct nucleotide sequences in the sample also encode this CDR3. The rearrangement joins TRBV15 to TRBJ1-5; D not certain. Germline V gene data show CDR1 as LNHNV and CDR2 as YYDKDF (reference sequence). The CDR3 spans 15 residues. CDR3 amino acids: CATSRGLFSNQPQHL. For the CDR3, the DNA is TGTGCCACCAGCAGGGGTCTGTTTAGCAATCAGCCACAGCATCTT.

CDR3 coding DNA: TGCGCCAGCAGCCCGGAGGGGGTGCACACTGAAGCTTTCTTT. Translation gives CASSPEGVHTEAFF. The chain joins TRBV5-1 to TRBJ1-1; maybe TRBD1 (6 bases). V lost 4 bases and J 3 bases, leaving 13 bases between the germline ends. This CDR3 is built from 14 residues. CDR1 and CDR2 from the germline V gene are SGHRS and YFSETQ.

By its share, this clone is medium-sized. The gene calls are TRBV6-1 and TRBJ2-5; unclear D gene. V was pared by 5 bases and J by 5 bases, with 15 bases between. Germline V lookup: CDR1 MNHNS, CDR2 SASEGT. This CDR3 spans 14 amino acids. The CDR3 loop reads CASSWGRAWETQYF. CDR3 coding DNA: TGTGCCAGCAGTTGGGGAAGAGCGTGGGAGACCCAGTACTTC.

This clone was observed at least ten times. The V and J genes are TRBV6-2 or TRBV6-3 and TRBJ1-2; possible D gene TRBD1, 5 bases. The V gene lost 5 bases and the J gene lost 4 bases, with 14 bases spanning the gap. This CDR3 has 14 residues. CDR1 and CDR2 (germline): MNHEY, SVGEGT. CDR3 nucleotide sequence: TGTGCCAGCAGTCTCCCGGCGGGGGTCTATGGCTACACCTTC. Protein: CASSLPAGVYGYTF.

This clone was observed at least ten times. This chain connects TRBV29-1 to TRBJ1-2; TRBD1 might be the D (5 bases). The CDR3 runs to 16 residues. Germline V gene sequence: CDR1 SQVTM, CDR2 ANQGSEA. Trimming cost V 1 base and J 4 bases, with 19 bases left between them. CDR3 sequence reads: CSVEADPSGGIYGYTF. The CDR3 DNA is TGCAGCGTTGAAGCCGACCCAAGTGGGGGAATCTATGGCTACACCTTC.